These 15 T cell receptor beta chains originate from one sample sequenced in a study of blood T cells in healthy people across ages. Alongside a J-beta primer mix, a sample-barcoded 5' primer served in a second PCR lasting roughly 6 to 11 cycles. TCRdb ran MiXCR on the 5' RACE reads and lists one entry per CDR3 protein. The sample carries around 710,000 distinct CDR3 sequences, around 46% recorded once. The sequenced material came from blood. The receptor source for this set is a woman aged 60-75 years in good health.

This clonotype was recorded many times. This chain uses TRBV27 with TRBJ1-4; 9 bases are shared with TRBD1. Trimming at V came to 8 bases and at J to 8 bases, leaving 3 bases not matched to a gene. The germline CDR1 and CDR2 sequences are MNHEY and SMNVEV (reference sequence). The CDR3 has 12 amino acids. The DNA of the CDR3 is TGTGCCAGCGGGGACAGGGAAGAAAAACTGTTTTTT. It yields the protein CASGDREEKLFF.

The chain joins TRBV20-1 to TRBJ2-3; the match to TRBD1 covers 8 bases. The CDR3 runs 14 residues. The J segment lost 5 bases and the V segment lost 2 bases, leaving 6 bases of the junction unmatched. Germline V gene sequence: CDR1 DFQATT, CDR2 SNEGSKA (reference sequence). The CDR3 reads CSARIQGAGDTQYF. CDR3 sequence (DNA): TGCAGTGCTAGAATCCAGGGGGCAGGAGATACGCAGTATTTT.

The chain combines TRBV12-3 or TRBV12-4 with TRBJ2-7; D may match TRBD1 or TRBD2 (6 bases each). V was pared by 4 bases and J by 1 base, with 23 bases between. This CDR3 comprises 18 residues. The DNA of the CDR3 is TGTGCCAGCAGTTCCCTCCGTTTGGGTCAGGGGAGGTCCTACGAGCAGTACTTC. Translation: CASSSLRLGQGRSYEQYF.

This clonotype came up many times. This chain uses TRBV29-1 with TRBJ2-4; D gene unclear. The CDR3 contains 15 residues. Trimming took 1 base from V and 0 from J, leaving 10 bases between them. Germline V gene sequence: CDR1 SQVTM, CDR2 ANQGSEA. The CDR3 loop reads CSVEVPLLAKNIQYF. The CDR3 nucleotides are TGCAGCGTTGAAGTACCGCTACTAGCCAAAAACATTCAGTACTTC.

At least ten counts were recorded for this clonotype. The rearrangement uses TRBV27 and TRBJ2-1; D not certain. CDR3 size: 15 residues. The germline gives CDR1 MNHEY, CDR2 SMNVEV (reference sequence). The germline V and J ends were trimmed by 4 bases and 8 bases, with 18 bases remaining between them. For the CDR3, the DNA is TGTGCCAGCAGTTCGGGCGTGTTTGGCGGCGATGAGCAGTTCTTC. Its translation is CASSSGVFGGDEQFF.

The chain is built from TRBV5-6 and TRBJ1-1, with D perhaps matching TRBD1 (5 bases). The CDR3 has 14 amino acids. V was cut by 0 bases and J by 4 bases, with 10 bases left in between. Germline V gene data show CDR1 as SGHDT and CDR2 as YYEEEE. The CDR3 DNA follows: TGTGCCAGCAGCTTGGGTGAGGGGACCACTGAAGCTTTCTTT. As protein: CASSLGEGTTEAFF.

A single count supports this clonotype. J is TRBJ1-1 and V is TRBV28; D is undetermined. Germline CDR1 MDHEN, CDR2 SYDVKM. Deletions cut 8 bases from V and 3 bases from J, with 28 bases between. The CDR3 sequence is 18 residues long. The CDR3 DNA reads TGTGCCAGCCCTCCGGATAACGGCGGGTGGGGAGAGGACACTGAAGCTTTCTTT. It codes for CASPPDNGGWGEDTEAFF. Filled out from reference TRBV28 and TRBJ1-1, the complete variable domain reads DVKVTQSSRYLVKRTGEKVFLECVQDMDHENMFWYRQDPGLGLRLIYFSYDVKMKEKGDIPEGYSVSREKKERFSLILESASTNQTSMYLCASPPDNGGWGEDTEAFFGQGTRLTVV.

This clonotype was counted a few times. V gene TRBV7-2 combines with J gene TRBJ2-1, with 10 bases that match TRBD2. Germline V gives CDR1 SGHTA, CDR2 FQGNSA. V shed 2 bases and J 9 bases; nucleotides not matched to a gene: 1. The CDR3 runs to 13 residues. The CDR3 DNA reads TGTGCCAGCAGCTTACAGCGGGAGGGTGAGCAGTTCTTC. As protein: CASSLQREGEQFF.

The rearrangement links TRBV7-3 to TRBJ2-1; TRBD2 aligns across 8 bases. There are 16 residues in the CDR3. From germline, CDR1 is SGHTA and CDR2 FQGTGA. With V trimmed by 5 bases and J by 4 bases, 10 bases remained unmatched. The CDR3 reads CASSLKSLAEYNEQFF. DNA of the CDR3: TGTGCCAGCAGCCTTAAGTCACTAGCGGAGTACAATGAGCAGTTCTTC.

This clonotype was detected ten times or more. This chain's CDR3 is CASSFLAGGLSEQYF. The DNA for the CDR3 is TGTGCCAGCAGCTTTTTAGCGGGAGGGCTCTCGGAGCAGTACTTC. J is TRBJ2-7 and V is TRBV7-8; 11 nucleotides agree with TRBD2. V dropped 3 bases and J dropped 7; count of bases not matched to a gene: 8. The CDR3 covers 15 residues. Germline V gene sequence: CDR1 SGHVS, CDR2 FQNEAQ.

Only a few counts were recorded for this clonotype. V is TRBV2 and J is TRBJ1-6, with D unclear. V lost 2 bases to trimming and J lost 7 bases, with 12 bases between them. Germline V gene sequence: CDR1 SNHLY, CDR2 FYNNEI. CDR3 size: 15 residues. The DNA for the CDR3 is TGTGCCAGCAGTGAACAAGGGCAGTCAAATTCACCCCTCCACTTT. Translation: CASSEQGQSNSPLHF.

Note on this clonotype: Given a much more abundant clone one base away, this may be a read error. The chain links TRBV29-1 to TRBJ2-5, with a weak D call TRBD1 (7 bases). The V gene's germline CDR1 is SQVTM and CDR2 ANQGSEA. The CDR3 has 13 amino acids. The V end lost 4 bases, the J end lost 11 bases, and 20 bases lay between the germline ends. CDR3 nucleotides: TGCAGCGTTGGAGTACAGGGGACTGGTGAGCAGTACTTC. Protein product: CSVGVQGTGEQYF.

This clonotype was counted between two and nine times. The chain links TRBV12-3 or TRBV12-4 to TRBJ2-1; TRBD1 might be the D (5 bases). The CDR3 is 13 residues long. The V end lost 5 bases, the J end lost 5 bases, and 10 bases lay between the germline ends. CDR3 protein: CASSPTDHNEQFF. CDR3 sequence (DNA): TGTGCCAGCAGTCCGACAGACCACAATGAGCAGTTCTTC.

The CDR3: CASTRTSGYNEQYF. The CDR3 bases are TGTGCCAGCACTCGGACTAGCGGCTACAATGAGCAGTACTTC. The chain uses TRBV27 and TRBJ2-5; 10 positions match TRBD2. Germline lookup yields CDR1 MNHEY and CDR2 SMNVEV (reference sequence). The CDR3 sequence is 14 residues long. V shed 7 bases and J 11 bases; nucleotides not matched to a gene: 13.

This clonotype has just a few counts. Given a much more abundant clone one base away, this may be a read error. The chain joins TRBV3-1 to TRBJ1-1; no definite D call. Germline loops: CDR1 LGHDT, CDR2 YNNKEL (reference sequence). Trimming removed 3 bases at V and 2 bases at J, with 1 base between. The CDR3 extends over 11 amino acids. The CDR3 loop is CASSHNTEAFF. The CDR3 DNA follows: TGTGCCAGCAGCCATAACACTGAAGCTTTCTTT.